This record covers a single TCR beta chain. Its antigen is undetermined. The data belong to a study of cytomegalovirus exposure and HLA in healthy donors. Deletions cut 7 bases from V and 7 bases from J, with 10 bases between. The CDR3 loop spans 11 amino acids. Germline-derived CDR1 and CDR2 are SGHTA and FQGNSA. General observations from the study: Looking again later, the authors saw that most CMV-associated TCR beta chains seemed HLA-restricted.

Use of 60 Vbeta and 13 Jbeta primers characterized the PCR. TCRdb's table, derived via immunoSEQ multiplex PCR, lists solely in-frame clones and lacks some. The sample yields some 200,000 clones, roughly 85% seen once. The specimen was PBMCs. The chain carries TRBV7-2 and TRBJ2-5; a weak D match, TRBD2 (6 bases). This TCR came from a man between 18 and 35 years old in good health and CMV-seronegative. The CDR3 protein is CASTLGGTQYF. CDR3 coding DNA: TGTGCCAGCACCCTCGGGGGGACCCAGTACTTC.